The sequence of this T cell receptor (beta chain) was determined in a study of blood T cell repertoires in COVID-19. As for the study in general: T cells, B-cell-depleted T cells, or PBMCs provided the cDNA or gDNA that served as material.

Germline lookup yields CDR1 WNHNN and CDR2 SYGVQD (reference sequence). V shed 3 bases and J shed 4 bases, with 14 bases lying between them. This CDR3 spans 15 amino acids. Recovery among Cohort 3 donors was established by two negative PCRs, clearance, or symptom resolution. Some clones are missing from TCRdb's copy, which holds only in-frame ones; the method was immunoSEQ multiplex PCR. Of over 250,000 clones in the sample, 80% to 90% were seen once. The gene calls are TRBV10-1 and TRBJ2-3; D is perhaps TRBD2 (6 bases). Sequencing was done on a sample of PBMCs or T cells enriched from blood (not recorded which). The sequence derives from a woman aged 18-29 years who had recovered from COVID-19. DNA for the CDR3: TGCGCCAGCAGTGAACTCTTGGCGGGGTCAGATACGCAGTATTTT. It specifies CASSELLAGSDTQYF.